This T cell receptor (beta chain) was sequenced in a study of T cells after yellow fever vaccination. Background on the study: The fractions with low cell numbers were processed using SMART-Seq v4 Ultra Low Input. Broader study findings: FACS-sorted repertoires could harbor abundant contaminating bulk-population clonotypes. Re-detected after boosting: most primary clones, 95% to 98% of CD4 and roughly 88% of CD8. Weaker, the secondary response had a peak occurring faster, on day 5 versus 15.

This clonotype was seen at least ten times. The antigen is undetermined. TCRdb analysed the 5' RACE reads with MiXCR anew, one entry per CDR3 protein. The profile shows roughly 300,000 distinct CDR3 sequences, approximately 7% of them singletons. The J segment lost 2 bases and the V segment lost 1 base, leaving 4 bases of the junction unmatched. Germline-derived CDR1 and CDR2 are SGHRS and YFSETQ. This CDR3 contains 15 residues. V is TRBV5-1 and J is TRBJ1-1; 8 nucleotides agree with TRBD1. Sample: PBMCs, taken roughly 47 days after the first yellow fever vaccination. The source is a man in his late teens or twenties who received the YFV17D yellow fever vaccine. CDR3 DNA: TGCGCCAGCAGCTTGCCGGACAGGGATAACACTGAAGCTTTCTTT. The encoded protein is CASSLPDRDNTEAFF.